These 4 T cell receptor beta chains came from one sample sequenced in a study of graft-versus-host responses after intestinal transplantation. For these TCRs, the target antigens are not known. Profiled with immunoSEQ multiplex PCR; TCRdb holds only in-frame clones, not every one. Of over 40,000 clones in the sample, around 85% were seen once. The sample was unstimulated CD4+ T cells sorted from spleen or lymph node cells, taken before transplant. These receptors originate from a human donor who was the organ donor for an intestinal transplant.

This clone was seen only a few times. The rearrangement uses TRBV10-2 and TRBJ1-6, with a tentative D call TRBD1 (6 bases). V lost 8 bases and J 7 bases, leaving 9 bases between the germline ends. CDR3 length: 12 amino acids. CDR1 is WSHSY, CDR2 SAAADI, per germline. CDR3 sequence: CASCTGNSPLHF. CDR3 bases: TGCGCCAGCTGTACAGGGAATTCACCCCTCCACTTT.

The chain carries TRBV30 and TRBJ2-5; no definite D call. Trimming left V 0 bases short and J 5 bases short, with 7 bases between. The CDR3 extends over 12 amino acids. Per the germline V gene, CDR1 is GTSNPN and CDR2 is SVGIG (reference sequence). CDR3: CAWSVPVETQYF. CDR3 bases: TGTGCCTGGAGTGTACCGGTGGAGACCCAGTACTTC.

The chain joins TRBV2 to TRBJ2-5; weak D call: TRBD2 (5 bases). In germline, CDR1 is SNHLY, CDR2 FYNNEI. Deletions cut 7 bases from V and 5 bases from J, with 17 bases between. CDR3 size: 14 residues. For the CDR3, the DNA is TGTGCCAGCATAGCAGGAAACTGGAGGGAGACCCAGTACTTC. This translates into CASIAGNWRETQYF.

The V and J genes are TRBV29-1 and TRBJ2-7; either TRBD1 or TRBD2 may fit D (5 bases each). V was trimmed by 6 bases and J by 2 bases, leaving 11 bases between them. The germline CDR1 and CDR2 sequences are SQVTM and ANQGSEA. The CDR3 loop spans 12 amino acids. Here the CDR3 DNA reads TGCAGCGTCGGGACGGGTCCCTACGAGCAGTACTTC. Encoded protein: CSVGTGPYEQYF.